Listed below are T cell receptor beta chains from one sample, sequenced in a study of T cell responses to AZD1222 COVID-19 vaccine. The protocol was immunoSEQ multiplex PCR, while the TCRdb copy is restricted to in-frame clones and leaves out a portion. The table has around 200,000 clones, 80% to 90% seen once. Here the sequenced sample was peripheral blood, taken on day 0 of AZD1222 vaccination. These receptors originate from an adult in good health. CDR3s include the opening cysteine and the closing phenylalanine or tryptophan. Each record gives: J gene, D gene, clone size, V gene, CDR3 DNA, CDR3 protein. The D gene is left open where the match is weak. Size is omitted from some rows. Given values are once, few, many or a class for expanded clones.

>TRBJ2-7|TRBD1|.|TRBV18
TGTGCCAGCTCCTTGGACAGGGGAGGTGAGCAGTACTTC
CASSLDRGGEQYF
>TRBJ2-7|TRBD1|.|TRBV5-4
TGTGCCAGCAGCCCTGGGGACAGAACCTACGAGCAGTACTTC
CASSPGDRTYEQYF
>TRBJ2-7|.|.|TRBV7-9
TGTGCCAGCAGCTTCCTAGAGGGAGGCGAGCAGTACTTC
CASSFLEGGEQYF
>TRBJ2-2|.|.|TRBV7-2
TGTGCCAGCAGCCGGAAAGGGGGGCAGGGTGAAACCGGGGAGCTGTTTTTT
CASSRKGGQGETGELFF
>TRBJ1-1|.|.|TRBV13
TGTGCCAGCAGCTTATTACGGAACACTGAAGCTTTCTTT
CASSLLRNTEAFF
>TRBJ2-5|TRBD2|.|TRBV7-6
TGTGCCAGCAGCTCCCAGCGGGGGGGCAAAGAGACCCAGTACTTC
CASSSQRGGKETQYF
>TRBJ1-4|.|.|TRBV7-6
TGTGCCAGCAGCCCCGGTGGGGGGAATGAAAAACTGTTTTTT
CASSPGGGNEKLFF
>TRBJ2-7|.|.|TRBV5-4
TGTGCCAGCAGCTTGGGCCTTAGGAGCAGTCACGGCGAGCAGTACTTC
CASSLGLRSSHGEQYF
>TRBJ2-2|.|.|TRBV29-1
TGCAGCGTGAGCCTGCCGGGACCGGGGGCCGGGGAGCTGTTTTTT
CSVSLPGPGAGELFF
>TRBJ1-5|.|few|TRBV4-1
TGCGCCAGCAGCCAAGACAGGGGTTATAATCAGCCCCAGCATTTT
CASSQDRGYNQPQHF
>TRBJ1-6|.|.|TRBV2
TGTGCCAGCAGTGAACGGGACACATCGCTTGGCTCACCCCTCCACTTT
CASSERDTSLGSPLHF
>TRBJ1-2|TRBD1|.|TRBV7-3
TGTGCCAGCAGTCCCGGTCCAGGGGGGTATGGCTACACCTTC
CASSPGPGGYGYTF
>TRBJ1-2|.|.|TRBV3-1/TRBV3-2
TGTGCCAGCAGCCAAGATGTTCAGTCGGACTATGGCTACACCTTC
CASSQDVQSDYGYTF
>TRBJ2-7|.|.|TRBV28
TGTGCCAGCAGCCCGGCCCGGGACCTCCACGAGCAGTACTTC
CASSPARDLHEQYF
>TRBJ2-3|TRBD2|.|TRBV28
TGTGCCAGCAGTCAGGGACTAGCGGGGGTCACAGATACGCAGTATTTT
CASSQGLAGVTDTQYF
>TRBJ1-5|TRBD1|.|TRBV19
TGTGCCAGTAGGACCCCCGGACAGGGGGGACAGCCCCAGCATTTT
CASRTPGQGGQPQHF
>TRBJ2-3|.|.|TRBV4-1
TGCGCCAGCCGGGGGGCCGTGAGCACAGATACGCAGTATTTT
CASRGAVSTDTQYF
>TRBJ1-5|TRBD1|.|TRBV4-2
TGTGCCAGCAGCCAAGATACAACAGGGGGGAGCAATCAGCCCCAGCATTTT
CASSQDTTGGSNQPQHF
>TRBJ1-2|.|.|TRBV4-3
TGCGCCAGCAGTCCCGTAGGGGAGGGAGGTGACTATGGCTACACCTTC
CASSPVGEGGDYGYTF
>TRBJ2-5|.|.|TRBV5-8
TGTGCCAGCAGGACAGGAGAGACCCAGTACTTC
CASRTGETQYF
>TRBJ1-1|.|.|TRBV19
TGTGCCAGTAGTACTCTAGGGGGGGGCACTGAAGCTTTCTTT
CASSTLGGGTEAFF
>TRBJ1-1|.|.|TRBV5-5
TGTGCCAGCAGCTCCCGCAGTGTGTATGAAGCTTTCTTT
CASSSRSVYEAFF
>TRBJ1-2|.|few|TRBV6-2/TRBV6-3
TGTGCCAGCAGTTTGGGCGCTCTTCCCGGCTACACCTTC
CASSLGALPGYTF
>TRBJ1-3|.|.|TRBV19
TGTGCCAGTAGTTCCGGACTGGTGGGCATATATTTT
CASSSGLVGIYF
>TRBJ2-7|TRBD2|once|TRBV5-5
TGTGCCAGCAGCTTCCGACTAGCGGGGGGTTACGAGCAGTACTTC
CASSFRLAGGYEQYF
>TRBJ1-2|.|.|TRBV5-4
TGTGCCAGCAGCCGATCGGCCCTTAAAAAGGGCGGGCACACCTTC
CASSRSALKKGGHTF
>TRBJ1-4|.|.|TRBV15
TGTGCCACCAGTCATCGGGGGTTAAGTGAAAAACTGTTTTTT
CATSHRGLSEKLFF
>TRBJ1-3|.|.|TRBV5-5
TGTGCCAGCAGCGTGACAGGTTCGAATCAACCTGGAAACACCATATATTTT
CASSVTGSNQPGNTIYF
>TRBJ1-1|.|.|TRBV3-1/TRBV3-2
TGTGCCAGCAGCTACGAGGGTACGAACACTGAAGCTTTCTTT
CASSYEGTNTEAFF
>TRBJ2-3|TRBD2|.|TRBV5-4
TGTGCCAGCACCCGGGGACTAGCGTTAAGCACAGATACGCAGTATTTT
CASTRGLALSTDTQYF
>TRBJ1-6|TRBD1|once|TRBV19
TGTGCCAGTAGTCCTGACAGGGACAATTCACCCCTCCACTTT
CASSPDRDNSPLHF
>TRBJ1-2|TRBD1|.|TRBV27
TGTGCCAGCAGTTTAACGGCAGGGGGGAACTATGGCTACACCTTC
CASSLTAGGNYGYTF
>TRBJ1-1|TRBD1|.|TRBV2
TGTGCCAGCAGGGAGGACAGGGGATTGAACACTGAAGCTTTCTTT
CASREDRGLNTEAFF
>TRBJ2-1|.|.|TRBV4-1
TGCGCCAGCAGCCAAGAAACGGTTGTCAGGGACCATGAGCAGTTCTTC
CASSQETVVRDHEQFF
>TRBJ1-6|TRBD1|.|TRBV4-1
TGCGCCAGCAGCCAAAGACAGGGCTCCTATAATTCACCCCTCCACTTT
CASSQRQGSYNSPLHF
>TRBJ2-5|TRBD1|.|TRBV5-1
TGCGCCAGCAGCCCGTCCCCTCTCGGGACAGGGGACGAGACCCAGTACTTC
CASSPSPLGTGDETQYF
>TRBJ2-7|.|.|TRBV5-4
TGTGCCAGCAGCTTGGGGGGCCAGGCGATCTACGAGCAGTACTTC
CASSLGGQAIYEQYF
>TRBJ1-1|.|.|TRBV27
TGTGCCAGCAGTCGGAACAGGTACACTGAAGCTTTCTTT
CASSRNRYTEAFF
>TRBJ1-1|.|once|TRBV30
TGTGCCTGGAGTACCAGCCACACTGAAGCTTTCTTT
CAWSTSHTEAFF
>TRBJ1-2|.|.|TRBV7-9
TGTGCCAGCAGCTTAAGGGACACTGGCTACACCTTC
CASSLRDTGYTF
>TRBJ1-2|.|.|TRBV10-3
TGTGCCGGACCAGGGACTTCGACTGGGTACACCTTC
CAGPGTSTGYTF
>TRBJ1-2|.|.|TRBV18
TGTGCCAGCTCACCTCCGCCCGGAGCTAACTATGGCTACACCTTC
CASSPPPGANYGYTF
>TRBJ2-1|.|.|TRBV6-5
TGTGCCAGCAGTTACGGAGGGATCAATGAGCAGTTCTTC
CASSYGGINEQFF
>TRBJ2-1|.|few|TRBV28
TGTGCCAGCAGCCCGGAGGACGCCTACTACAATGAGCAGTTCTTC
CASSPEDAYYNEQFF
>TRBJ1-5|.|once|TRBV30
TGTGCCTGGAGTGTCGGAGGTAGTAATCAGCCCCAGCATTTT
CAWSVGGSNQPQHF
>TRBJ1-1|.|medium-sized|TRBV14
TGTGCCAGCAGCCAAGCCCCTCGTACTGAAGCTTTCTTT
CASSQAPRTEAFF
>TRBJ2-7|.|.|TRBV12-5
TGTGCTAGTGGTCCGTTAGAAAGCTCCTACGAGCAGTACTTC
CASGPLESSYEQYF
>TRBJ1-3|TRBD1|once|TRBV2
TGTGCCAGCAGTGAACTGGGACAGCTTATTGGAAACACCATATATTTT
CASSELGQLIGNTIYF